This TCR beta chain came from a study of cytomegalovirus exposure and HLA in healthy donors. At the level of the study: One earlier analysis, a look at some 180 million T cells, found about 110 million unique TCR beta sequences.

Findings and limits, study-wide: In presence/absence analyses, roughly uniform sequencing depth across donors was assumed. The authors later found TCR association rates varying by HLA locus, with DRB1 most and HLA-C fewest.

This PCR relied on a set of 60 Vbeta primers and 13 Jbeta primers. In the original workflow: Later, about 80 million unique TCR beta chains were counted in an analysis, and 10 million to 12 million of them were shared. TCRdb's copy holds only in-frame clones and misses some; the assay was immunoSEQ multiplex PCR. The DNA was the basis for D and trimming; V, J and clone size are from that table. This sample yields over 150,000 clones, of which about four fifths are seen a single time; around 3% belongs to the top ten. This clone was picked up one time. Its antigen is still unknown. The V gene's germline CDR1 is LGHNT and CDR2 FRNRAP. V shed 2 bases, J shed 7 bases, and the junction held 3 bases outside the gene matches. The CDR3 is made up of 14 amino acids.

The sample comprised PBMCs. This chain links TRBV12-5 with TRBJ2-1; TRBD2 matches 9 bases. This TCR was recovered from a male donor in good health and CMV-seronegative. The CDR3 nucleotides are TGTGCTAGTGGTTTGAGCGGGAGGCATAATGAGCAGTTCTTC. As protein: CASGLSGRHNEQFF.